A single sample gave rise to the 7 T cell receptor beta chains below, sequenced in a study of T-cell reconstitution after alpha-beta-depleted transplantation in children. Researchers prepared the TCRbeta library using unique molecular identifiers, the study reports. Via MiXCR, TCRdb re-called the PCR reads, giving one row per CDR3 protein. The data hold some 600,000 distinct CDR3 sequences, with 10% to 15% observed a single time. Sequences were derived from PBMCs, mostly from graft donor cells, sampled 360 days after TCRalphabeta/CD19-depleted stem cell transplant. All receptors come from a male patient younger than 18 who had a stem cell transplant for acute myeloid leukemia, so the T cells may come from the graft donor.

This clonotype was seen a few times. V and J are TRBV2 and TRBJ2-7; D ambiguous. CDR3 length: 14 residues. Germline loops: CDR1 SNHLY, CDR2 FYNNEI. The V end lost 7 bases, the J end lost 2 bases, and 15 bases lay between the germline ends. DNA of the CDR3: TGTGCCAGCACTCACACACCCGCCCCCTACGAGCAGTACTTC. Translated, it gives CASTHTPAPYEQYF. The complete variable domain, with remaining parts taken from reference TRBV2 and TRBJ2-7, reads EPEVTQTPSHQVTQMGQEVILRCVPISNHLYFYWYRQILGQKVEFLVSFYNNEISEKSEIFDDQFSVERPDGSNFTLKIRSTKLEDSAMYFCASTHTPAPYEQYFGPGTRLTVT.

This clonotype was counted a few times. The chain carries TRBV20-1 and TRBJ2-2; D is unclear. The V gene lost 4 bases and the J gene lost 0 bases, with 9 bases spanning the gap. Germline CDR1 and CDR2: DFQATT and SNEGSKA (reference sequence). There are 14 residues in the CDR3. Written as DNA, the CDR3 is TGCAGTGCTAAGGGCAGCCCGAACACCGGGGAGCTGTTTTTT. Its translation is CSAKGSPNTGELFF.

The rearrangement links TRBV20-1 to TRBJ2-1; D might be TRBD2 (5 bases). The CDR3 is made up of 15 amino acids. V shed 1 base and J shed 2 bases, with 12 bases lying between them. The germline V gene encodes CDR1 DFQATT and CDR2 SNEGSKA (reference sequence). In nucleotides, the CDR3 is TGCAGTGCTAGAGGGACTCTATTCACCTACAATGAGCAGTTCTTC. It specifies CSARGTLFTYNEQFF.

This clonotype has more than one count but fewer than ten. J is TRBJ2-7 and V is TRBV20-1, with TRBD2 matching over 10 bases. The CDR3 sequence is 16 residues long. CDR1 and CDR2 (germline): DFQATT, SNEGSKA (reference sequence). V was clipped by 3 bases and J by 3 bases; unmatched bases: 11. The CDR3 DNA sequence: TGCAGTGCTAGGGGTCTACTAGCGGGAAGGGTCTACGAGCAGTACTTC. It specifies CSARGLLAGRVYEQYF.

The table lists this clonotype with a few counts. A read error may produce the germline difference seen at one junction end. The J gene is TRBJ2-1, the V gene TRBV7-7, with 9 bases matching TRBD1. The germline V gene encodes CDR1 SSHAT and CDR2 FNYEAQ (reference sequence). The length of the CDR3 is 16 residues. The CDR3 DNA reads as TGTGCTAGCAGCTTAAATGTACAGGGGGCTGGAAATGAGCAGTTCTTC. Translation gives CASSLNVQGAGNEQFF.

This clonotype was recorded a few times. The CDR3 DNA reads TGTGCCAGCAGCTTAGTCGGAAGTCCGCGGGGGGGCCAAGAGACCCAGTACTTC. This encodes CASSLVGSPRGGQETQYF. The V gene is TRBV11-1, the J gene TRBJ2-5; 9 bases fit TRBD2. With 1 base clipped from V and 1 base from J, the junction kept 10 bases outside the gene matches. The length of the CDR3 is 18 residues. Looked up from germline, CDR1 is SGHAT and CDR2 is FQDESV (reference sequence). Together with reference TRBV11-1 and TRBJ2-5, the CDR3 gives the full variable domain: EAEVAQSPRYKITEKSQAVAFWCDPISGHATLYWYRQILGQGPELLVQFQDESVVDDSQLPKDRFSAERLKGVDSTLKIQPAELGDSAMYLCASSLVGSPRGGQETQYFGPGTRLLVL.

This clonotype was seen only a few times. The CDR3 sequence: CASSQEILAPDTQYF. The CDR3 nucleotides are TGTGCCAGCAGCCAAGAGATCCTAGCCCCCGATACGCAGTATTTT. V usage is TRBV3-1 and J usage is TRBJ2-3, with D possibly TRBD2 on 5 matching bases. There are 15 residues in the CDR3. Germline CDR1 reads LGHDT; CDR2 reads YNNKEL (reference sequence). Deletions cut 0 bases from V and 6 bases from J, with 13 bases between.